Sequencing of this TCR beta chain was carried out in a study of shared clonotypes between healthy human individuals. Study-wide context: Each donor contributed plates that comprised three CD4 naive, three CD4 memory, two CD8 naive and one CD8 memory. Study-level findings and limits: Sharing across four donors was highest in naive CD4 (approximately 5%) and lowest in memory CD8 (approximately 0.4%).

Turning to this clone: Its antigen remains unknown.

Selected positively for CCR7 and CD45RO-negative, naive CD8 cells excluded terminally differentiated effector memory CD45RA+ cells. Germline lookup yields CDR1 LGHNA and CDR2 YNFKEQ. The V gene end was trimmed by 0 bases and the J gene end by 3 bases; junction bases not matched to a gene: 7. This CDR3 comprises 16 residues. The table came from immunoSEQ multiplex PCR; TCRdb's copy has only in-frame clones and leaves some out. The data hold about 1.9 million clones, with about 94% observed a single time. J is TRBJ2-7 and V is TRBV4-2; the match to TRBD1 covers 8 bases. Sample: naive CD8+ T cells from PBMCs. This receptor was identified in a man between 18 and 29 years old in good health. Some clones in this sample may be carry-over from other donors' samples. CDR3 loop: CASSQDPRDRNYEQYF. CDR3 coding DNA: TGTGCCAGCAGCCAAGATCCCCGGGACAGGAACTACGAGCAGTACTTC.